These T cell receptor beta chains were read from a single sample in a study of blood T cell repertoires in COVID-19. Generated by immunoSEQ multiplex PCR, the TCRdb table keeps only in-frame clones and is missing some. The sample holds approximately 170,000 clones, more than 85% seen once. Sequenced: peripheral blood. These receptors were collected from a woman aged 55-70 years with COVID-19, enrolled during active disease. CDR3s include the opening cysteine and the closing phenylalanine or tryptophan. Fields, in order: CDR3 DNA, CDR3 protein, D gene, clone size, V gene, J gene. D genes are given only for firm matches. Clone size is shown for a subset of rows, as once, few, many or a class of expanded clone.

cdr3_nt: TGTGCCAGCAGTTCGACAGCCTCTGGAAACACCATATATTTT; cdr3_aa: CASSSTASGNTIYF; d_call: NA; clone_size: NA; v_call: TRBV6-5; j_call: TRBJ1-3
cdr3_nt: TGCAGCGTTGCATATGGACAGGGTCAAAACATTCAGTACTTC; cdr3_aa: CSVAYGQGQNIQYF; d_call: TRBD1; clone_size: NA; v_call: TRBV29-1; j_call: TRBJ2-4
cdr3_nt: TGTGCCAGCAGCTTAGCTGTCTACCGGAACACTGAAGCTTTCTTT; cdr3_aa: CASSLAVYRNTEAFF; d_call: NA; clone_size: NA; v_call: TRBV7-7; j_call: TRBJ1-1
cdr3_nt: TGTGCCAGCAGCGTAGAGGGCCAGGGATGGAGCACAGATACGCAGTATTTT; cdr3_aa: CASSVEGQGWSTDTQYF; d_call: NA; clone_size: NA; v_call: TRBV9; j_call: TRBJ2-3
cdr3_nt: TGTGCCAGCAGCTTAGAGTCCAGGCGCCCCTACGAGCAGTACTTC; cdr3_aa: CASSLESRRPYEQYF; d_call: NA; clone_size: NA; v_call: TRBV7-2; j_call: TRBJ2-7
cdr3_nt: TGTGCCAGTAGGACAGGGGACACTGAAGCTTTCTTT; cdr3_aa: CASRTGDTEAFF; d_call: TRBD1; clone_size: NA; v_call: TRBV19; j_call: TRBJ1-1
cdr3_nt: TGTGCCAGCAGTGAAGCGCTATCCTCTAACTATGGCTACACCTTC; cdr3_aa: CASSEALSSNYGYTF; d_call: NA; clone_size: NA; v_call: TRBV6-1; j_call: TRBJ1-2
cdr3_nt: TGTGCCAGCAGTTTAGGGGGGGGGTACGAGCAGTACTTC; cdr3_aa: CASSLGGGYEQYF; d_call: TRBD2; clone_size: NA; v_call: TRBV12-3/TRBV12-4; j_call: TRBJ2-7
cdr3_nt: TGTGCCAGCAGTTACTGGGAGGGTGGAACTGAAGCTTTCTTT; cdr3_aa: CASSYWEGGTEAFF; d_call: NA; clone_size: NA; v_call: TRBV6-6; j_call: TRBJ1-1
cdr3_nt: TGTGCCAGTAGTAGACAGGGGCCCCTTGCGGATGAGCAGTTCTTC; cdr3_aa: CASSRQGPLADEQFF; d_call: TRBD1; clone_size: NA; v_call: TRBV19; j_call: TRBJ2-1
cdr3_nt: TGTGCCAGTAGTAGTCACATCCGGGGGGATGGCTACACCTTC; cdr3_aa: CASSSHIRGDGYTF; d_call: NA; clone_size: NA; v_call: TRBV19; j_call: TRBJ1-2
cdr3_nt: TGTGCCAGCAGCGCCTCTAGCGGGGGGGCCTTTGGCGAGCAGTACTTC; cdr3_aa: CASSASSGGAFGEQYF; d_call: TRBD2; clone_size: NA; v_call: TRBV7-2; j_call: TRBJ2-7
cdr3_nt: TGTGCCAGCAGCGACGGAGGGGTTCTCGCCTACGAGCAGTACTTC; cdr3_aa: CASSDGGVLAYEQYF; d_call: NA; clone_size: NA; v_call: TRBV6-2/TRBV6-3; j_call: TRBJ2-7
cdr3_nt: TGTGCCAGCACCGCCACAGGGGGCGCTTTCAATGAGCAGTTCTTC; cdr3_aa: CASTATGGAFNEQFF; d_call: TRBD1; clone_size: NA; v_call: TRBV5-8; j_call: TRBJ2-1
cdr3_nt: TGTGCTAGTGGTTTCCGGACCGGGACAGGGGGACTGAACACTGAAGCTTTCTTT; cdr3_aa: CASGFRTGTGGLNTEAFF; d_call: TRBD1; clone_size: NA; v_call: TRBV12-5; j_call: TRBJ1-1
cdr3_nt: TGCAGCGTTGGGGTGGGGGGAAACAGCGTACGCTACACCTTC; cdr3_aa: CSVGVGGNSVRYTF; d_call: NA; clone_size: NA; v_call: TRBV29-1; j_call: TRBJ1-2
cdr3_nt: TGTGCCAGTAGTATAGATCGCAGGGGTAGCTCACCCCTCCACTTT; cdr3_aa: CASSIDRRGSSPLHF; d_call: NA; clone_size: NA; v_call: TRBV19; j_call: TRBJ1-6
cdr3_nt: TGTGCCAGTAGGCAAGGACAATCTAATTCACCCCTCCACTTT; cdr3_aa: CASRQGQSNSPLHF; d_call: NA; clone_size: NA; v_call: TRBV19; j_call: TRBJ1-6
cdr3_nt: TGTGCCAGCAGCCCCGGAAGGATGGGGGGTCGGAACACTGAAGCTTTCTTT; cdr3_aa: CASSPGRMGGRNTEAFF; d_call: NA; clone_size: NA; v_call: TRBV4-2; j_call: TRBJ1-1
cdr3_nt: TGTGCCAGCGCTCCACTAGCGGGGCCGTACAATGAGCAGTTCTTC; cdr3_aa: CASAPLAGPYNEQFF; d_call: TRBD2; clone_size: NA; v_call: TRBV5-4; j_call: TRBJ2-1
cdr3_nt: TGTGCCAGTAGTTCGGGGACAGGCCCCTACGAGCAGTACTTC; cdr3_aa: CASSSGTGPYEQYF; d_call: TRBD1; clone_size: NA; v_call: TRBV19; j_call: TRBJ2-7
cdr3_nt: TGTGCCAGCAGCCAACCCTTCAGGACAGGGGGGGACACCATATATTTT; cdr3_aa: CASSQPFRTGGDTIYF; d_call: TRBD1; clone_size: NA; v_call: TRBV4-2; j_call: TRBJ1-3
cdr3_nt: TGTGCCAGCAGCTTAGATAGGGACAGGGTGATCGGCCTATATGGCTACACCTTC; cdr3_aa: CASSLDRDRVIGLYGYTF; d_call: TRBD1; clone_size: NA; v_call: TRBV13; j_call: TRBJ1-2
cdr3_nt: TGTGCCAGCAGCTTTGGCAGTCTCACTGAAGCTTTCTTT; cdr3_aa: CASSFGSLTEAFF; d_call: NA; clone_size: NA; v_call: TRBV7-9; j_call: TRBJ1-1
cdr3_nt: TGCGCCAGCAGCCAGAACAGTCTTAATTCACCCCTCCACTTT; cdr3_aa: CASSQNSLNSPLHF; d_call: NA; clone_size: few; v_call: TRBV4-1; j_call: TRBJ1-6
cdr3_nt: TGTGCCAGCAGCCAGCCGCTAGCACAGTTTGACACCGGGGAGCTGTTTTTT; cdr3_aa: CASSQPLAQFDTGELFF; d_call: NA; clone_size: NA; v_call: TRBV4-2; j_call: TRBJ2-2
cdr3_nt: TGTGCCAGCAGTAAAACCCAGGGCTATGAGCAGTTCTTC; cdr3_aa: CASSKTQGYEQFF; d_call: NA; clone_size: NA; v_call: TRBV28; j_call: TRBJ2-1
cdr3_nt: TGTGCCAGCAGTTATGCTGAGGCAGGAAACACCATATATTTT; cdr3_aa: CASSYAEAGNTIYF; d_call: NA; clone_size: NA; v_call: TRBV6-5; j_call: TRBJ1-3
cdr3_nt: TGTGCCAGCAGCGCGTACAGGGGAGTAGGTACTGAAGCTTTCTTT; cdr3_aa: CASSAYRGVGTEAFF; d_call: TRBD1; clone_size: NA; v_call: TRBV9; j_call: TRBJ1-1
cdr3_nt: TGTGCCAGCAGCCGACAGGACGGAAACACCATATATTTT; cdr3_aa: CASSRQDGNTIYF; d_call: NA; clone_size: NA; v_call: TRBV11-3; j_call: TRBJ1-3
cdr3_nt: TGTGCCACCAGCGGCCCAGGGGAGAATAATGAAAAACTGTTTTTT; cdr3_aa: CATSGPGENNEKLFF; d_call: NA; clone_size: NA; v_call: TRBV15; j_call: TRBJ1-4
cdr3_nt: TGTGCCAGCAGCTATACACAGGGGATGAATTCACCCCTCCACTTT; cdr3_aa: CASSYTQGMNSPLHF; d_call: TRBD1; clone_size: NA; v_call: TRBV11-2; j_call: TRBJ1-6
cdr3_nt: TGTGCCAGCAGGTGGGACAGGGGGACGGTCAACACTGAAGCTTTCTTT; cdr3_aa: CASRWDRGTVNTEAFF; d_call: TRBD1; clone_size: NA; v_call: TRBV7-9; j_call: TRBJ1-1
cdr3_nt: TGTGCCAGCAGGCGCCGGGACTTGGGTGGCTACACCTTC; cdr3_aa: CASRRRDLGGYTF; d_call: NA; clone_size: NA; v_call: TRBV12-3/TRBV12-4; j_call: TRBJ1-2
cdr3_nt: TGTGCCAGCAGCTGGCGGGAGTACAATCAGCCCCAGCATTTT; cdr3_aa: CASSWREYNQPQHF; d_call: NA; clone_size: NA; v_call: TRBV5-8; j_call: TRBJ1-5
cdr3_nt: TGTGCCAGCAGCCCCGGGACAGGGGTGATGAACACTGAAGCTTTCTTT; cdr3_aa: CASSPGTGVMNTEAFF; d_call: TRBD1; clone_size: NA; v_call: TRBV5-6; j_call: TRBJ1-1
cdr3_nt: TGTGCCAGCAGTTACGCCCTCCGGACAGGGGGAAGGAGGGAGCAGTTCTTC; cdr3_aa: CASSYALRTGGRREQFF; d_call: TRBD1; clone_size: once; v_call: TRBV6-2/TRBV6-3; j_call: TRBJ2-1
cdr3_nt: TGTGCCAGCTCGCCTGGACAGGGCTCCATGGGAGGCTACACCTTC; cdr3_aa: CASSPGQGSMGGYTF; d_call: TRBD1; clone_size: NA; v_call: TRBV18; j_call: TRBJ1-2
cdr3_nt: TGTGCCAGCAGCTTACGTCGAACAGCGAACACCGGGGAGCTGTTTTTT; cdr3_aa: CASSLRRTANTGELFF; d_call: NA; clone_size: NA; v_call: TRBV11-3; j_call: TRBJ2-2
cdr3_nt: TGTGCCCGCGGAGCAGCGGGGGGGCCGAACACCGGGGAGCTGTTTTTT; cdr3_aa: CARGAAGGPNTGELFF; d_call: TRBD2; clone_size: NA; v_call: TRBV9; j_call: TRBJ2-2
cdr3_nt: TGTGCCAGCAGCCAAGATCGGCGGGGCCACGGGGATACGCAGTATTTT; cdr3_aa: CASSQDRRGHGDTQYF; d_call: NA; clone_size: NA; v_call: TRBV4-2; j_call: TRBJ2-3
cdr3_nt: TGTGCCAGCAGTCGAGGAGGGCCGTCCTATAATTCACCCCTCCACTTT; cdr3_aa: CASSRGGPSYNSPLHF; d_call: NA; clone_size: NA; v_call: TRBV7-9; j_call: TRBJ1-6
cdr3_nt: TGTGCCAGCAGCTTAGGGGGAGGGGGGAATCAGCCCCAGCATTTT; cdr3_aa: CASSLGGGGNQPQHF; d_call: NA; clone_size: NA; v_call: TRBV7-9; j_call: TRBJ1-5
cdr3_nt: TGTGCCAGCAGGTCACTTCAATATGGCTACACCTTC; cdr3_aa: CASRSLQYGYTF; d_call: NA; clone_size: NA; v_call: TRBV6-5; j_call: TRBJ1-2
cdr3_nt: TGTGCCAGCAGCTTAGTTGCGGCCCCGAACACTGAAGCTTTCTTT; cdr3_aa: CASSLVAAPNTEAFF; d_call: NA; clone_size: NA; v_call: TRBV11-1; j_call: TRBJ1-1
cdr3_nt: TGTGCCTGGAGTACTACAGGGGGCCGCCCCACCCCCCCTCACAATGAGCAGTTCTTC; cdr3_aa: CAWSTTGGRPTPPHNEQFF; d_call: TRBD1; clone_size: NA; v_call: TRBV30; j_call: TRBJ2-1
cdr3_nt: TGCGCCAGCAGGGACAGTCCGGATTCACCCCTCCACTTT; cdr3_aa: CASRDSPDSPLHF; d_call: NA; clone_size: NA; v_call: TRBV5-1; j_call: TRBJ1-6
cdr3_nt: TGTGCCACTGGACAGGGGGCATTTTCCTATGGCTACACCTTC; cdr3_aa: CATGQGAFSYGYTF; d_call: TRBD1; clone_size: NA; v_call: TRBV19; j_call: TRBJ1-2
cdr3_nt: TGTGCCAGTAGTAACCGGGACAATCAGCCCCAGCATTTT; cdr3_aa: CASSNRDNQPQHF; d_call: NA; clone_size: NA; v_call: TRBV19; j_call: TRBJ1-5
cdr3_nt: TGTGCCTGGAGTTATAGCGGGGGACGCGGTACGCAGTATTTT; cdr3_aa: CAWSYSGGRGTQYF; d_call: TRBD2; clone_size: NA; v_call: TRBV30; j_call: TRBJ2-3
cdr3_nt: TGTGCCAGCAGCCCACGGACAGAACGTTTGGACTATGGCTACACCTTC; cdr3_aa: CASSPRTERLDYGYTF; d_call: NA; clone_size: NA; v_call: TRBV13; j_call: TRBJ1-2
cdr3_nt: TGTGCCAGCAGCCCCAAGCCAGGGGGCGAGGGAGACACTGAAGCTTTCTTT; cdr3_aa: CASSPKPGGEGDTEAFF; d_call: TRBD1; clone_size: NA; v_call: TRBV7-9; j_call: TRBJ1-1